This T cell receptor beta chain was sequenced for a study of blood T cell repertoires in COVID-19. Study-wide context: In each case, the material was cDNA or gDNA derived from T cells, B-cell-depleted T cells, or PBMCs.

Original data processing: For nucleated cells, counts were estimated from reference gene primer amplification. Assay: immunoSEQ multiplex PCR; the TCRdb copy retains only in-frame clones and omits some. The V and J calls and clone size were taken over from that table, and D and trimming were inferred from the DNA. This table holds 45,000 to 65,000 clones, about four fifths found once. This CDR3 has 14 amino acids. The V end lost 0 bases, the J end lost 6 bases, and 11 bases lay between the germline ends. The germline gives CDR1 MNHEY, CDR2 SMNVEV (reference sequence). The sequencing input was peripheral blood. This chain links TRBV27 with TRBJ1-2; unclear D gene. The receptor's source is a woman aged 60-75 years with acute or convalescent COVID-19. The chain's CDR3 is CASSLSSNKDGYTF. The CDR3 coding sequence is TGTGCCAGCAGTTTATCGTCAAACAAAGATGGCTACACCTTC.